Each of the 6 T cell receptor beta chains below was sequenced from the same sample in a study of early T cells in non-severe SARS-CoV-2 infection. MiXCR, applied by TCRdb to the 5' RACE reads, yields one record per CDR3 protein. The profile shows 85,000 to 95,000 distinct CDR3 sequences, over 12% of them singletons. The sequencing input was whole blood. The receptors were sampled from an adult who was a healthcare worker with PCR-confirmed SARS-CoV-2 infection or an uninfected control (not recorded which).

This clonotype was recorded at least ten times. CDR3: CASKKEGSNQPQHF. DNA of the CDR3: TGTGCCAGTAAGAAGGAGGGTAGCAATCAGCCCCAGCATTTT. V gene TRBV19 combines with J gene TRBJ1-5; D is uncertain. Germline V CDR1 and CDR2: LNHDA, SQIVND (reference sequence). V was cut by 7 bases and J by 0 bases, with 10 bases left in between. The CDR3 is 14 amino acids.

The CDR3 DNA is TGTGCCAGCAGCGTTGACATGGCCTACAATGAGCAGTTCTTC. Translated, it gives CASSVDMAYNEQFF. The chain is built from TRBV5-4 and TRBJ2-1; D is undetermined. Per the germline V gene, CDR1 is SGHNT and CDR2 is YYREEE (reference sequence). This CDR3 comprises 14 residues. Trimming took off 4 bases at V and 2 bases at J, with 10 bases between the two ends.

The table lists this clonotype with many counts. The chain employs TRBV5-6 and TRBJ1-2; D call uncertain. The CDR3 totals 14 residues. Germline V CDR1 and CDR2: SGHDT, YYEEEE. The germline V and J ends were trimmed by 3 bases and 10 bases, with 19 bases remaining between them. The CDR3 DNA is TGTGCCAGCAGCTGGGCCAGCTCCAATCGGGTCTACACCTTC. It is translated as CASSWASSNRVYTF.

A few counts support this clonotype. This chain links TRBV3-1 with TRBJ1-1; no reliable D call. Germline loops: CDR1 LGHDT, CDR2 YNNKEL (reference sequence). V was shortened by 1 base and J by 1 base, with 1 base between the two germline ends. The CDR3 loop spans 12 amino acids. CDR3 sequence: CASSQANTEAFF. CDR3 DNA: TGTGCCAGCAGCCAAGCGAACACTGAAGCTTTCTTT.

The chain is built from TRBV29-1 and TRBJ2-3; 8 positions agree with TRBD1. With 6 bases clipped from V and 2 bases from J, the junction kept 10 bases outside the gene matches. CDR3 length: 15 residues. Germline-derived CDR1 and CDR2 are SQVTM and ANQGSEA. The CDR3 nucleotides read TGCAGCGTCTCACAGGACAGGGATTACACAGATACGCAGTATTTT. Amino acid sequence: CSVSQDRDYTDTQYF.

This clonotype was seen a handful of times. The J gene is TRBJ1-4, the V gene TRBV12-5, with a weak D call TRBD1 (5 bases). CDR3 length: 15 amino acids. Germline lookup yields CDR1 LGHNT and CDR2 FRNRAP. V was pared by 3 bases and J by 8 bases, with 16 bases between. Here the CDR3 DNA reads TGTGCTAGTGGTTTCCTCCGGGACGGTCGGGAAAAACTGTTTTTT. Translating it yields CASGFLRDGREKLFF.